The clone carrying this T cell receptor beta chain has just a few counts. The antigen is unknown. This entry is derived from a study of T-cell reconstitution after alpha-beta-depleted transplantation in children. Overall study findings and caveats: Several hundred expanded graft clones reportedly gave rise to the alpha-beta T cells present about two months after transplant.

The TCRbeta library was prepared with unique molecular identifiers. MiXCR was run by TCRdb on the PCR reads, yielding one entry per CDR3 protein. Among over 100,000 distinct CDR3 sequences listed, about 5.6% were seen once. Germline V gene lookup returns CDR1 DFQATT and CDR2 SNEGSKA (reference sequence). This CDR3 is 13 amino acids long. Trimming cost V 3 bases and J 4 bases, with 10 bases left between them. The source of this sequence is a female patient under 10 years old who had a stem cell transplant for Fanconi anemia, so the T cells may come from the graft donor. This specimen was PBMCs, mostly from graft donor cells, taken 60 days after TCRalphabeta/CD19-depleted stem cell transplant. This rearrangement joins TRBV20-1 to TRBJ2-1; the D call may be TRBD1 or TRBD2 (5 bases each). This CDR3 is CSASNGAYNEQFF. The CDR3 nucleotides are TGCAGTGCTAGTAACGGGGCTTACAATGAGCAGTTCTTC.